Listed below are T cell receptor beta chains from one sample, sequenced in a study of graft-versus-host responses after intestinal transplantation. Assay used: immunoSEQ multiplex PCR; TCRdb lists only in-frame clones, some missing. The sample contains 60,000 or so clones, under 95% of which appear only once. Source: PBMCs, taken roughly 120 days after intestinal transplantation. These receptors were taken from a human patient who received an intestinal transplant, so some T cells may come from the graft donor. The CDR3 runs from the conserved cysteine through the conserved F or W. Each record gives: D gene, clone size, V gene, J gene, CDR3 protein, CDR3 DNA. The D gene is left open where the match is weak. Only some rows state a clone size, as once, few, many or a class for expanded clones.

d_gene: NA; abundance: NA; v_gene: TRBV5-1; j_gene: TRBJ2-7; CDR3aa: CASSLDGGFAYEQYF; CDR3nt: TGCGCCAGCAGCTTGGATGGGGGGTTCGCCTACGAGCAGTACTTC
d_gene: TRBD1; abundance: few; v_gene: TRBV29-1; j_gene: TRBJ2-7; CDR3aa: CSVRQGYYEQYF; CDR3nt: TGCAGCGTCAGACAGGGTTACTACGAGCAGTACTTC
d_gene: TRBD1; abundance: NA; v_gene: TRBV10-1; j_gene: TRBJ1-5; CDR3aa: CASSGGQSNQPQHF; CDR3nt: TGCGCCAGCAGTGGGGGACAGTCTAATCAGCCCCAGCATTTT
d_gene: NA; abundance: NA; v_gene: TRBV7-9; j_gene: TRBJ2-3; CDR3aa: CASSYVNTDTQYF; CDR3nt: TGTGCCAGCAGCTACGTGAACACAGATACGCAGTATTTT
d_gene: TRBD1; abundance: NA; v_gene: TRBV18; j_gene: TRBJ2-7; CDR3aa: CASSQTGSYEQYF; CDR3nt: TGTGCCAGCTCCCAGACAGGGTCCTACGAGCAGTACTTC
d_gene: NA; abundance: NA; v_gene: TRBV5-1; j_gene: TRBJ2-3; CDR3aa: CASSLQGIRTDTQYF; CDR3nt: TGCGCCAGCAGCCTTCAGGGGATCCGCACAGATACGCAGTATTTT
d_gene: NA; abundance: few; v_gene: TRBV4-1; j_gene: TRBJ1-3; CDR3aa: CASSRRQGTGNTIYF; CDR3nt: TGCGCCAGCAGCCGCCGGCAGGGGACTGGAAACACCATATATTTT
d_gene: TRBD1; abundance: NA; v_gene: TRBV6-6; j_gene: TRBJ2-1; CDR3aa: CASSSGTGVNEQFF; CDR3nt: TGTGCCAGCAGTTCCGGGACAGGGGTCAATGAGCAGTTCTTC
d_gene: NA; abundance: NA; v_gene: TRBV5-1; j_gene: TRBJ2-1; CDR3aa: CASSLEGGNEQFF; CDR3nt: TGCGCCAGCAGCTTGGAAGGGGGCAATGAGCAGTTCTTC
d_gene: TRBD2; abundance: NA; v_gene: TRBV28; j_gene: TRBJ2-7; CDR3aa: CASSSGLGFYEQYF; CDR3nt: TGTGCCAGCAGCTCGGGACTAGGGTTCTACGAGCAGTACTTC
d_gene: NA; abundance: NA; v_gene: TRBV7-9; j_gene: TRBJ2-1; CDR3aa: CASSPGGDEQFF; CDR3nt: TGTGCCAGCAGCCCTGGTGGCGATGAGCAGTTCTTC
d_gene: TRBD1; abundance: NA; v_gene: TRBV19; j_gene: TRBJ1-5; CDR3aa: CASSILGPGQGGMQPQHF; CDR3nt: TGTGCCAGTAGTATCCTGGGGCCGGGACAGGGGGGGATGCAGCCCCAGCATTTT
d_gene: NA; abundance: NA; v_gene: TRBV5-1; j_gene: TRBJ2-1; CDR3aa: CASSFGGEQFF; CDR3nt: TGCGCCAGCAGCTTTGGGGGTGAGCAGTTCTTC
d_gene: TRBD1; abundance: NA; v_gene: TRBV27; j_gene: TRBJ1-5; CDR3aa: CASQDAGTGFNQPQHF; CDR3nt: TGTGCCAGCCAGGATGCCGGGACAGGGTTTAATCAGCCCCAGCATTTT
d_gene: NA; abundance: NA; v_gene: TRBV5-6; j_gene: TRBJ2-2; CDR3aa: CASSLGQYTGELFF; CDR3nt: TGTGCCAGCAGCTTGGGGCAGTACACCGGGGAGCTGTTTTTT
d_gene: NA; abundance: NA; v_gene: TRBV6-1; j_gene: TRBJ2-3; CDR3aa: CASSEAGYPTDTQYF; CDR3nt: TGTGCCAGCAGTGAAGCGGGATACCCCACAGATACGCAGTATTTT
d_gene: NA; abundance: NA; v_gene: TRBV27; j_gene: TRBJ1-1; CDR3aa: CASSLRSGVTEAFF; CDR3nt: TGTGCCAGCAGTTTGAGAAGTGGGGTCACTGAAGCTTTCTTT
d_gene: NA; abundance: NA; v_gene: TRBV6-1; j_gene: TRBJ1-4; CDR3aa: CASSAQPTNEKLFF; CDR3nt: TGTGCCAGCAGTGCACAGCCAACTAATGAAAAACTGTTTTTT
d_gene: NA; abundance: NA; v_gene: TRBV27; j_gene: TRBJ1-6; CDR3aa: CASSPTGRRYSPLHF; CDR3nt: TGTGCCAGCAGTCCCACAGGGCGGAGGTATTCACCCCTCCACTTT
d_gene: NA; abundance: NA; v_gene: TRBV7-8; j_gene: TRBJ2-5; CDR3aa: CASSPYREETQYF; CDR3nt: TGTGCCAGCAGCCCATACAGGGAAGAGACCCAGTACTTC
d_gene: NA; abundance: NA; v_gene: TRBV1; j_gene: TRBJ2-6; CDR3aa: CTSSRFSLCTSRANVLTF; CDR3nt: TGCACCAGCAGCCGGTTCAGTTTGTGCACAAGTCGGGCCAACGTCCTGACTTTC
d_gene: TRBD1; abundance: NA; v_gene: TRBV4-1; j_gene: TRBJ2-3; CDR3aa: CASSPNRDRGRDTQYF; CDR3nt: TGCGCCAGCAGCCCCAACCGGGACAGGGGTAGGGATACGCAGTATTTT
d_gene: NA; abundance: NA; v_gene: TRBV12-5; j_gene: TRBJ2-1; CDR3aa: CASLKGGSSYNEQFF; CDR3nt: TGTGCTAGTTTAAAGGGGGGGAGCTCCTACAATGAGCAGTTCTTC
d_gene: TRBD1; abundance: once; v_gene: TRBV9; j_gene: TRBJ1-2; CDR3aa: CASTGQGPYGYTF; CDR3nt: TGTGCCAGCACGGGACAGGGTCCCTATGGCTACACCTTC
d_gene: NA; abundance: NA; v_gene: TRBV30; j_gene: TRBJ2-7; CDR3aa: CAWSKKASSSYEQYF; CDR3nt: TGTGCCTGGAGTAAGAAGGCTAGCTCTTCCTACGAGCAGTACTTC
d_gene: TRBD1; abundance: NA; v_gene: TRBV28; j_gene: TRBJ2-5; CDR3aa: CASRPGTGGDWETQYF; CDR3nt: TGTGCCAGCAGACCCGGGACAGGGGGCGATTGGGAGACCCAGTACTTC
d_gene: NA; abundance: NA; v_gene: TRBV28; j_gene: TRBJ2-3; CDR3aa: CASSAADGVDTQYF; CDR3nt: TGTGCCAGCAGTGCCGCCGACGGGGTTGATACGCAGTATTTT
d_gene: TRBD1; abundance: once; v_gene: TRBV5-1; j_gene: TRBJ1-2; CDR3aa: CASSLEAGGYGYTF; CDR3nt: TGCGCCAGCAGCTTGGAAGCAGGGGGCTATGGCTACACCTTC
d_gene: NA; abundance: NA; v_gene: TRBV19; j_gene: TRBJ2-1; CDR3aa: CASTPVGDDDNEQFF; CDR3nt: TGTGCCAGTACCCCCGTGGGGGACGACGACAATGAGCAGTTCTTC
d_gene: NA; abundance: NA; v_gene: TRBV11-2; j_gene: TRBJ2-1; CDR3aa: CASSLVLASRRWNEQFF; CDR3nt: TGTGCCAGCAGCTTAGTGCTGGCTAGCCGTCGTTGGAATGAGCAGTTCTTC
d_gene: NA; abundance: NA; v_gene: TRBV19; j_gene: TRBJ2-2; CDR3aa: CASSRAGELFF; CDR3nt: TGTGCCAGTAGTCGCGCCGGGGAGCTGTTTTTT
d_gene: NA; abundance: NA; v_gene: TRBV5-1; j_gene: TRBJ1-6; CDR3aa: CASSLDSLRNNSPLHF; CDR3nt: TGCGCCAGCAGCTTGGACAGTTTGAGGAATAATTCACCCCTCCACTTT
d_gene: TRBD1; abundance: NA; v_gene: TRBV27; j_gene: TRBJ1-1; CDR3aa: CASSPTGVNTEAFF; CDR3nt: TGTGCCAGCAGCCCGACAGGGGTAAACACTGAAGCTTTCTTT
d_gene: NA; abundance: NA; v_gene: TRBV15; j_gene: TRBJ2-3; CDR3aa: CATSRDGSAGIEDTQYF; CDR3nt: TGTGCCACCAGCAGAGATGGTTCGGCGGGGATCGAGGATACGCAGTATTTT
d_gene: NA; abundance: NA; v_gene: TRBV6-1; j_gene: TRBJ1-3; CDR3aa: CASSEPLFLLSGNTIYF; CDR3nt: TGTGCCAGCAGTGAACCCCTCTTCCTGCTCTCTGGAAACACCATATATTTT